The 14 T cell receptor beta chains below were found in one sample sequenced in a study of blood T cell repertoires in COVID-19. Profiled with immunoSEQ multiplex PCR; TCRdb holds only in-frame clones, not every one. The sample includes some 210,000 clones, around 84% of them seen just once. Sample: peripheral blood. The receptors originated from a human donor in a cohort sampled during active COVID-19.

V gene TRBV28 combines with J gene TRBJ2-7, with a possible D match to TRBD2 (5 bases). This CDR3 comprises 12 residues. Germline values: CDR1 MDHEN, CDR2 SYDVKM. The V end lost 6 bases, the J end lost 4 bases, and 10 bases lay between the germline ends. Here the CDR3 DNA reads TGTGCCAGCAGAGGATCGGGGTACGAGCAGTACTTC. Its protein is CASRGSGYEQYF.

J is TRBJ2-7 and V is TRBV6-5, with D maybe TRBD2 (5 bases). Germline V gene sequence: CDR1 MNHEY, CDR2 SVGAGI. V lost 6 bases and J lost 6, with 12 bases in between. The CDR3 sequence is 12 residues long. As DNA, the CDR3 is TGTGCCAGCAGCTCGGACTTACTCGAGCAGTACGTC. Its protein is CASSSDLLEQYV.

This chain connects TRBV4-2 to TRBJ2-5, with TRBD2 identical over 11 bases. CDR3 size: 18 residues. From germline, CDR1 is LGHNA and CDR2 YNFKEQ. V shed 4 bases, J shed 3 bases, and the junction held 13 bases outside the gene matches. The CDR3 is CASSRSYLAGGSEETQYF. DNA for the CDR3: TGTGCCAGCAGCCGCTCATACCTAGCGGGAGGAAGTGAAGAGACCCAGTACTTC.

The J gene is TRBJ2-1, the V gene TRBV4-1, with 7 nucleotides matching TRBD2. Trimming at V came to 4 bases and at J to 8 bases, leaving 11 bases not matched to a gene. This CDR3 region has 15 residues. Per the germline V gene, CDR1 is MGHRA and CDR2 is YSYEKL. CDR3 residues: CASSLTPREEDEQFF. CDR3 DNA sequence: TGCGCCAGCAGCCTCACCCCACGGGAGGAGGATGAGCAGTTCTTC.

This clone occurred once. The chain couples TRBV4-1 to TRBJ1-5; D is unclear. Trimming removed 4 bases from V and 4 bases from J, with 14 bases in between. Germline CDR1 reads MGHRA; CDR2 reads YSYEKL. CDR3 size: 15 residues. This CDR3 is CASSPIGGNNQPQHF. CDR3 bases: TGCGCCAGCAGCCCAATCGGAGGAAATAATCAGCCCCAGCATTTT.

This clone was picked up one time. The chain recombines TRBV3-1 (or the pseudogene TRBV3-2) with TRBJ1-6, with D possibly TRBD1 on 5 matching bases. The V and J ends lost 3 bases and 7 bases respectively, with 13 bases between them. Germline loops: CDR1 LGHDT, CDR2 YNNKEL (reference sequence). There are 15 residues in the CDR3. Written as DNA, the CDR3 is TGTGCCAGCAGCCACGGGGGTACGGCCAATTCACCCCTCCACTTT. Translation: CASSHGGTANSPLHF.

This sequence joins TRBV18 and TRBJ1-2, with 8 bases identical to TRBD1. The germline V gene has CDR1 KGHSH and CDR2 LQKENI. This CDR3 spans 15 amino acids. Trimming removed 3 bases from V and 4 bases from J; junction bases left unmatched: 7. The CDR3 DNA reads as TGTGCCAGCTCACCGGAAACAGGGGGGGTCTATGGCTACACCTTC. Its protein is CASSPETGGVYGYTF. Supplemented by reference TRBV18 and TRBJ1-2, the full variable domain reads NAGVMQNPRHLVRRRGQEARLRCSPMKGHSHVYWYRQLPEEGLKFMVYLQKENIIDESGMPKERFSAEFPKEGPSILRIQQVVRGDSAAYFCASSPETGGVYGYTFGSGTRLTVV.

The rearrangement uses TRBV5-1 and TRBJ2-7; 9 bases agree with TRBD2. CDR1 is SGHRS, CDR2 YFSETQ, per germline. J was trimmed by 2 bases and V by 5 bases; bases with no gene match: 8. This CDR3 comprises 15 residues. CDR3 in amino acids: CASSPLTSGTYEQYF. The CDR3, as DNA: TGCGCCAGCAGTCCCCTGACTAGCGGCACCTACGAGCAGTACTTC.

The rearrangement joins TRBV12-3 or TRBV12-4 to TRBJ1-1; 7 nucleotides line up with TRBD1. Trimming took 5 bases from V and 13 from J; bases not matched to a gene: 7. The CDR3 is 11 amino acids. CDR3 residues: CASSRQGRVFF. The CDR3 DNA reads as TGTGCCAGCAGTCGACAGGGTAGGGTTTTCTTT.

The gene calls are TRBV15 and TRBJ2-5, with unresolved D. The CDR3 length is 14 residues. Looked up from germline, CDR1 is LNHNV and CDR2 is YYDKDF (reference sequence). Trimming took 0 bases from V and 7 from J, leaving 12 bases between them. The CDR3 here is CATSRESVRLTQYF. In nucleotides, the CDR3 is TGTGCCACCAGCAGAGAGAGCGTAAGGTTGACCCAGTACTTC.

V and J are TRBV24-1 and TRBJ1-4; D uncertain. Germline CDR1 reads KGHDR; CDR2 reads SFDVKD. With 3 bases removed from V and 5 bases from J, the gap between germline ends came to 12 bases. This CDR3 spans 15 amino acids. CDR3 loop: CATSDASGANEKLFF. The CDR3 coding sequence is TGTGCCACCAGTGATGCCTCCGGAGCCAATGAAAAACTGTTTTTT.

This clone was seen only once. This chain uses TRBV5-1 with TRBJ2-2, with TRBD2 matching over 11 bases. The CDR3 is 16 residues long. Looked up from germline, CDR1 is SGHRS and CDR2 is YFSETQ. Trimming cost V 5 bases and J 0 bases; bases outside gene matches: 3. The CDR3 here is CASSTSGGANTGELFF. In DNA, the CDR3 is TGCGCCAGCAGTACTAGCGGGGGTGCGAACACCGGGGAGCTGTTTTTT.

The chain couples TRBV11-2 to TRBJ2-7; D not resolved. Germline V gene lookup returns CDR1 SGHAT and CDR2 FQNNGV. The CDR3 has 14 residues. V was trimmed by 2 bases and J by 3 bases, leaving 11 bases between them. The CDR3 nucleotides are TGTGCCAGCAGCTTAAATAGCCCTCTCTACGAGCAGTACGTC. This sequence encodes CASSLNSPLYEQYV.

The chain carries TRBV28 and TRBJ2-5; 13 bases line up with TRBD2. Losses at the gene ends were 6 bases for V and 5 bases for J; bases not matched to a gene: 9. The germline V gene has CDR1 MDHEN and CDR2 SYDVKM. The length of the CDR3 is 16 residues. This chain's CDR3 is CASSKIGLAGVETQYF. CDR3 nucleotide sequence: TGTGCCAGCAGCAAGATTGGACTAGCGGGAGTTGAGACCCAGTACTTC.